The 3 T cell receptor beta chains below were found in one sample sequenced in a study of blood T cell repertoires in COVID-19. Profiling relied on immunoSEQ multiplex PCR, and the TCRdb table lists in-frame clones only, not all of them. The sample includes just over 300,000 clones, under 90% of them seen just once. Sample: peripheral blood. All receptors derive from a woman aged 30 to 39 with COVID-19, enrolled during active disease.

This clone came up once. This may arise from a read error, as a much more abundant clone is one base away. At the DNA level, this CDR3 is encoded by other sequences in the same sample as well. V is TRBV6-5 and J is TRBJ1-5; D perhaps matches TRBD1 (5 bases). CDR3 length: 13 residues. The germline V and J ends were trimmed by 4 bases and 1 base, with 5 bases remaining between them. Germline V gene data show CDR1 as MNHEY and CDR2 as SVGAGI. CDR3 residues: CASSSGSNQPQHF. CDR3 DNA: TGTGCCAGCAGTTCAGGGAGCAATCAGCCCCAGCATTTT.

There are many counts of this clone. The chain links TRBV27 to TRBJ1-3; D is perhaps TRBD1 (6 bases). Germline CDR1 reads MNHEY; CDR2 reads SMNVEV (reference sequence). The V gene lost 4 bases and the J gene lost 5 bases, with 12 bases spanning the gap. The CDR3 is made up of 14 amino acids. CDR3 nucleotide sequence: TGTGCCAGCAGTTCCGGGACATCAAGAAACACCATATATTTT. It encodes CASSSGTSRNTIYF.

For the CDR3, the DNA is TGTGCCAGCAGCAGAGTGACAGACAATTATAATTCACCCCTCCACTTT. Encoded protein: CASSRVTDNYNSPLHF. This rearrangement joins TRBV13 to TRBJ1-6, with a possible D match to TRBD1 (5 bases). The CDR3 contains 16 residues. Germline values: CDR1 PRHDT, CDR2 FYEKMQ (reference sequence). V was shortened by 5 bases and J by 4 bases, with 15 bases between the two germline ends. Looking up the rest from reference TRBV13 and TRBJ1-6 gives the full variable domain: AAGVIQSPRHLIKEKRETATLKCYPIPRHDTVYWYQQGPGQDPQFLISFYEKMQSDKGSIPDRFSAQQFSDYHSELNMSSLELGDSALYFCASSRVTDNYNSPLHFGNGTRLTVT.